The 15 T cell receptor beta chains below all came from one sample that was sequenced in a study of naive and memory T cell subsets. Two oligonucleotides, mixed equimolar, formed the beta constant-region primer covering TRBC1 and TRBC2. Each CDR3 protein gets one entry after TCRdb re-called the UMI-ligation and nested PCR reads with MiXCR. The sample lists 140,000 to 150,000 distinct CDR3 sequences; more than 15% were seen once. The sample comprised naive CD4+ T cells from blood. These receptors all come from a human donor in good health.

This clonotype has only a few counts. V gene TRBV7-9 combines with J gene TRBJ1-1, with a weak D call TRBD1 (6 bases). This CDR3 comprises 14 residues. In germline, CDR1 is SEHNR, CDR2 FQNEAQ (reference sequence). Trimming cost V 6 bases and J 3 bases, with 14 bases left between them. CDR3 region: CASRITGYDTEAFF. The CDR3 DNA is TGTGCCAGCAGAATCACAGGGTACGACACTGAAGCTTTCTTT.

A few counts support this clonotype. V gene TRBV18 combines with J gene TRBJ1-1; D not certain. V lost 1 base to trimming and J lost 0 bases, with 9 bases between them. CDR1 and CDR2 (germline): KGHSH, LQKENI. CDR3 length: 15 amino acids. The CDR3 DNA sequence: TGTGCCAGCTCACCACATGAGAGAATGAACACTGAAGCTTTCTTT. Protein sequence: CASSPHERMNTEAFF.

This clonotype was seen a few times. V is TRBV5-1 and J is TRBJ1-1, with a possible D match to TRBD1 (6 bases). The CDR3 has 16 residues. Germline values: CDR1 SGHRS, CDR2 YFSETQ. Trimming removed 0 bases at V and 6 bases at J, with 18 bases between. CDR3 in amino acids: CASSLALRGMRAEAFF. For the CDR3, the DNA is TGCGCCAGCAGCTTGGCACTCAGGGGAATGAGGGCTGAAGCTTTCTTT.

This clonotype was detected only a few times. V gene TRBV20-1 combines with J gene TRBJ2-3; TRBD2 matches at 7 bases. CDR1 and CDR2 (germline): DFQATT, SNEGSKA (reference sequence). V trimming: 3 bases; J trimming: 0 bases; junction bases outside the gene matches: 9. The length of the CDR3 is 16 residues. In nucleotides, the CDR3 is TGCAGTGCTAGTATTAGACTAGCTCAGAGCACAGATACGCAGTATTTT. Encoded protein: CSASIRLAQSTDTQYF.

The chain carries TRBV20-1 and TRBJ2-5; D possibly uses TRBD1 or TRBD2 (5 bases each). Trimming removed 8 bases at V and 2 bases at J, with 15 bases between. The CDR3 is 13 residues long. Germline CDR1 is DFQATT and CDR2 is SNEGSKA (reference sequence). CDR3 sequence: CSFSTGPQETQYF. CDR3 bases: TGCAGTTTCTCTACGGGACCACAAGAGACCCAGTACTTC.

This sequence joins TRBV29-1 and TRBJ1-2; D is uncertain. Looked up from germline, CDR1 is SQVTM and CDR2 is ANQGSEA. The CDR3 has 11 amino acids. V lost 0 bases and J 4 bases, leaving 3 bases between the germline ends. The CDR3 nucleotides read TGCAGCGTTGAAGATCTCTATGGCTACACCTTC. This encodes CSVEDLYGYTF.

This clonotype was picked up a small number of times. The DNA for the CDR3 is TGTGCCATCAGCAAGACCCCAGGCAGTAGCCAAGAGACCCAGTACTTC. Protein sequence: CAISKTPGSSQETQYF. The chain uses TRBV10-3 and TRBJ2-5; no firm D call. CDR1 and CDR2 from the germline V gene are ENHRY and SYGVKD. CDR3 length: 16 amino acids. Trimming stripped 6 bases from V and 1 base from J, with 18 bases between.

This chain uses TRBV6-1 with TRBJ1-4; 9 positions agree with TRBD1. The CDR3 is 13 amino acids. Per the germline V gene, CDR1 is MNHNS and CDR2 is SASEGT. J gave up 10 bases and V 8 bases, and 8 bases lay outside the gene matches. CDR3 sequence reads: CASVNRGLGKLFF. The CDR3, as DNA: TGTGCCAGCGTTAACAGGGGGCTCGGAAAACTGTTTTTT.

This clonotype appeared a few times. The chain is built from TRBV12-3 or TRBV12-4 and TRBJ2-2; no clear D gene. The CDR3 runs to 12 residues. V lost 8 bases and J lost 6, with 10 bases in between. Here the CDR3 DNA reads TGTGCCAGCTGTGACGGGTCCGGGGAGCTGTTTTTT. It is translated as CASCDGSGELFF.

This clonotype was counted a few times. The gene calls are TRBV28 and TRBJ1-2; D gene unclear. The CDR3 contains 15 residues. The germline CDR1 and CDR2 sequences are MDHEN and SYDVKM. V dropped 4 bases and J dropped 2 bases, with 14 bases sitting between them. Here the CDR3 DNA reads TGTGCCAGCAGTTCACCCCCCCGTTCGAACTATGGCTACACCTTC. It codes for CASSSPPRSNYGYTF.

This clonotype has a count of ten or more. This chain connects TRBV5-4 to TRBJ2-3; D gene unclear. Trimming took off 3 bases at V and 3 bases at J, with 14 bases between the two ends. CDR1 and CDR2 from the germline V gene are SGHNT and YYREEE (reference sequence). The CDR3 totals 15 residues. DNA of the CDR3: TGTGCCAGCAGCTGGGCCAACGCGGCAACAGATACGCAGTATTTT. Its translation is CASSWANAATDTQYF.

This clonotype showed up many times. The rearrangement joins TRBV4-2 to TRBJ2-6, with 7 bases that match TRBD1. The germline V gene has CDR1 LGHNA and CDR2 YNFKEQ. The CDR3 contains 16 residues. The ends lost 4 bases at V and 0 bases at J; junction bases unmatched: 3. CDR3: CASSPWTGSGANVLTF. CDR3 nucleotide sequence: TGTGCCAGCAGCCCTTGGACAGGCTCTGGGGCCAACGTCCTGACTTTC.

Notes on this clonotype: The germline gene is not matched at one end of the junction; a read error may be the cause. The chain recombines TRBV12-5 with TRBJ1-1, with 11 bases that match TRBD1. The CDR3 loop spans 19 amino acids. Germline values: CDR1 LGHNT, CDR2 FRNRAP. Written as DNA, the CDR3 is TGTGCTAGTGGTTTGGTATTGGGACAGGGGGGGGCTTCGAACACTGGAGCTTTCTTT. It yields the protein CASGLVLGQGGASNTGAFF.

J is TRBJ2-5 and V is TRBV6-1; 9 bases align to TRBD1. The junction had 5 bases not matched to a gene; V was cut back by 1 base and J by 2 bases. The CDR3 contains 16 residues. CDR1 is MNHNS, CDR2 SASEGT, per germline. The CDR3 DNA is TGTGCCAGCAGTGAAGGATTGACAGGGGGACAAGAGACCCAGTACTTC. The encoded protein is CASSEGLTGGQETQYF.

The chain has TRBV7-2 and TRBJ2-7; 9 bases are shared with TRBD2. Germline CDR1 and CDR2: SGHTA and FQGNSA. This CDR3 spans 18 amino acids. Germline trimming cut 2 bases from V and 2 bases from J; bases unmatched to any gene: 13. The CDR3 protein is CASSLYGHSIAGAYEQYF. The CDR3 bases are TGTGCCAGCAGCTTATATGGACACTCGATAGCGGGAGCCTACGAGCAGTACTTC. Full variable domain (missing parts from reference TRBV7-2 and TRBJ2-7): GAGVSQSPSNKVTEKGKDVELRCDPISGHTALYWYRQSLGQGLEFLIYFQGNSAPDKSGLPSDRFSAERTGGSVSTLTIQRTQQEDSAVYLCASSLYGHSIAGAYEQYFGPGTRLTVT.